This T cell receptor beta chain was obtained from a study of T cells in Graves' hyperthyroidism and ophthalmopathy. Findings of the study overall: Blood samples included most of the expanded thyroid clonotypes exceeding 0.001.

Amplified regions were TCR beta CDR3 sequences from RNA transcripts. The TCR CDR3 was amplified in a first-round RT-PCR using the HTBI primer set. TCRdb reanalysed the multiplex PCR reads using MiXCR and keeps one entry per CDR3 protein. Found here are roughly 150,000 distinct CDR3 sequences, less than 10% of them singletons; the top ten hold approximately 24%. Newly diagnosed hyperthyroidism, duration under 2 months, in patients aged 18 to 65. Ten or more counts support this clonotype. Its antigen remains unidentified. CDR3 length equals 15 residues. V shed 5 bases, J shed 4 bases, and the junction held 9 bases outside the gene matches. CDR1 is MNHNS, CDR2 SASEGT, per germline.

V usage is TRBV6-1 and J usage is TRBJ2-7; 9 nucleotides agree with TRBD2. The clonotype comes from a woman aged 18-29 years with Graves' hyperthyroidism that later progressed to Graves' ophthalmopathy. The sequencing sample was made of blood. The CDR3 spells CASSSAGGPLYEQYF. CDR3 in DNA: TGTGCCAGCAGTTCCGCGGGAGGGCCCTTATACGAGCAGTACTTC.